The 18 T cell receptor beta chains reported below all come from one sample, sequenced in a study of cytomegalovirus exposure and HLA in healthy donors. Primers included in the PCR were 60 Vbeta and 13 Jbeta primers. This table comes from immunoSEQ multiplex PCR, and its TCRdb copy is limited to in-frame clones, with some not included. The profile shows about 86,000 clones, around four fifths of them singletons. Sequencing used PBMCs. All receptors derive from a male donor in good health and CMV-seropositive.

The chain uses TRBV5-1 and TRBJ2-7; 13 nucleotides match TRBD2. The germline V gene encodes CDR1 SGHRS and CDR2 YFSETQ. There are 15 residues in the CDR3. Trimming at V came to 3 bases and at J to 6 bases, leaving 6 bases not matched to a gene. The CDR3 reads CASSWTGLAGTEQYF. DNA for the CDR3: TGCGCCAGCAGCTGGACGGGACTAGCGGGAACCGAGCAGTACTTC.

The genes are TRBV5-6 and TRBJ2-3, with 7 bases that match TRBD1. Germline CDR1 and CDR2: SGHDT and YYEEEE. Unmatched junction bases numbered 4, after V lost 4 bases and J lost 5 bases. The CDR3 contains 13 residues. CDR3: CASSTTGLDTQYF. The CDR3 region has the DNA TGTGCCAGCAGCACGACAGGGCTAGATACGCAGTATTTT.

This clone was counted a single time. V and J are TRBV27 and TRBJ2-3, with 8 bases that match TRBD1. Germline V gene sequence: CDR1 MNHEY, CDR2 SMNVEV (reference sequence). V shed 5 bases and J 3 bases; nucleotides not matched to a gene: 19. This CDR3 is built from 19 residues. The CDR3 spells CASSRQGITIGHRTDTQYF. CDR3 bases: TGTGCCAGCAGTCGACAGGGGATTACCATCGGACATAGGACAGATACGCAGTATTTT.

This clone was detected a few times. This chain connects TRBV9 to TRBJ2-3; the match to TRBD2 covers 7 bases. This CDR3 spans 15 amino acids. The V segment lost 3 bases and the J segment 1 base; nucleotides outside the gene matches: 5. Germline V lookup: CDR1 SGDLS, CDR2 YYNGEE. The CDR3 is CASSERGTGTDTQYF. The DNA of the CDR3 is TGTGCCAGCAGCGAGCGGGGAACGGGCACAGATACGCAGTATTTT.

The chain joins TRBV11-2 to TRBJ2-5; 11 bases agree with TRBD1. V was clipped by 3 bases and J by 2 bases; unmatched bases: 5. The CDR3 contains 16 residues. CDR1 is SGHAT and CDR2 is FQNNGV in the germline V gene. The CDR3 DNA sequence: TGTGCCAGCAGCTTGAACCGGGACAGGGGGCAAGAGACCCAGTACTTC. Its protein is CASSLNRDRGQETQYF.

This clone was seen more than once but under ten times. The gene calls are TRBV6-1 and TRBJ1-1; 7 positions match TRBD1. The V gene's germline CDR1 is MNHNS and CDR2 SASEGT. CDR3 length: 14 amino acids. With 6 bases clipped from V and 1 base from J, the junction kept 5 bases outside the gene matches. CDR3 region: CASRVGTANTEAFF. CDR3 in DNA: TGTGCCAGCAGGGTAGGGACAGCGAACACTGAAGCTTTCTTT.

The chain is built from TRBV7-9 and TRBJ2-3; TRBD2 aligns across 13 bases. CDR1 is SEHNR, CDR2 FQNEAQ, per germline (reference sequence). Trimming took 4 bases from V and 10 from J; bases not matched to a gene: 11. The length of the CDR3 is 16 residues. CDR3 amino acids: CASSSPQLAGGPAQYF. The CDR3 region has the DNA TGTGCCAGCAGCTCGCCCCAACTAGCGGGAGGGCCCGCGCAGTATTTT. The entire variable domain, with the rest obtained from reference TRBV7-9 and TRBJ2-3, is as follows: DTGVSQNPRHKITKRGQNVTFRCDPISEHNRLYWYRQTLGQGPEFLTYFQNEAQLEKSRLLSDRFSAERPKGSFSTLEIQRTEQGDSAMYLCASSSPQLAGGPAQYFGPGTRLTVL.

About this clone itself: One junction end does not reproduce the germline sequence, and a read error may be involved. The V call is TRBV30, the J call TRBJ1-2, with 8 nucleotides matching TRBD1. Germline values: CDR1 GTSNPN, CDR2 SVGIG (reference sequence). This CDR3 region has 17 residues. This CDR3 is CDWSKNLRTGRRSGYTF. The CDR3 DNA reads TGTGACTGGAGCAAAAATCTAAGGACAGGGAGACGTTCTGGCTACACCTTC.

This chain uses TRBV6-5 with TRBJ2-3; TRBD2 aligns across 8 bases. V lost 5 bases to trimming and J lost 4 bases; unmatched junction nucleotides: 8. The CDR3 has 15 amino acids. Germline CDR1 is MNHEY and CDR2 is SVGAGI. CDR3 bases: TGTGCCAGCAGTGTCCGAGCGGGAGTCTCAGATACGCAGTATTTT. Translated: CASSVRAGVSDTQYF.

The CDR3, as DNA: TGTGCCAGCAGTGATCCGGGAGGCACCTACAATGAGCAGTTCTTC. Its translation is CASSDPGGTYNEQFF. V usage is TRBV2 and J usage is TRBJ2-1; 7 bases are a match to TRBD2. This CDR3 has 15 residues. J was trimmed by 2 bases and V by 3 bases; bases with no gene match: 4. Germline CDR1 SNHLY, CDR2 FYNNEI.

CDR3 in DNA: TGTGCCAGCAGTTTATTGATCCAGGGGAATAACTATGGCTACACCTTC. Its translation: CASSLLIQGNNYGYTF. The chain employs TRBV27 and TRBJ1-2; a possible D gene is TRBD1 (6 bases). In germline, CDR1 is MNHEY, CDR2 SMNVEV (reference sequence). The V end was cut by 1 base, the J end by 1 base, with 13 bases between. CDR3 length equals 16 residues.

The CDR3 nucleotides read TGTGCCAGCAGCAAGCGGACAGGGGGTGACTATGGCTACACCTTC. The encoded protein is CASSKRTGGDYGYTF. This chain joins TRBV21-1 and TRBJ1-2; TRBD1 is the table's D call and was not checked against the DNA. TRBV21-1 is listed as a pseudogene. The CDR3 sequence is 15 residues long.

The V call is TRBV7-9, the J call TRBJ2-5; tentatively, D is TRBD2 (5 bases). The CDR3 is 14 residues long. Trimming took 0 bases from V and 0 from J, leaving 5 bases between them. Germline CDR1 and CDR2: SEHNR and FQNEAQ (reference sequence). CDR3 in DNA: TGTGCCAGCAGCTTAGCGGGAGACCAAGAGACCCAGTACTTC. It codes for CASSLAGDQETQYF. The variable domain in full, completed from reference TRBV7-9 and TRBJ2-5, reads DTGVSQNPRHKITKRGQNVTFRCDPISEHNRLYWYRQTLGQGPEFLTYFQNEAQLEKSRLLSDRFSAERPKGSFSTLEIQRTEQGDSAMYLCASSLAGDQETQYFGPGTRLLVL.

V and J are TRBV5-1 and TRBJ2-3; tentatively, D is TRBD1 (6 bases). The CDR3 has 12 amino acids. Trimming left V 5 bases short and J 5 bases short, with 9 bases between. CDR1 SGHRS and CDR2 YFSETQ come from the germline V gene. The CDR3 here is CASRQGGDTQYF. In DNA form, the CDR3 reads TGCGCCAGCAGACAAGGGGGAGATACGCAGTATTTT.

This clone was seen only once. V gene TRBV4-3 combines with J gene TRBJ2-3; 11 bases map to TRBD2. This CDR3 region has 16 residues. V was pared by 0 bases and J by 4 bases, with 3 bases of the junction left unmatched. CDR1 and CDR2 from the germline V gene are LGHNA and YSLEER. Here the CDR3 reads CASSQDSGRAPDTQYF. The CDR3, as DNA: TGCGCCAGCAGCCAAGATAGCGGGAGGGCCCCAGATACGCAGTATTTT.

The J gene is TRBJ2-2, the V gene TRBV5-8; 9 bases are shared with TRBD1. Looked up from germline, CDR1 is SGHTS and CDR2 is YDEGEE. The CDR3 extends over 14 amino acids. The trim removed 4 bases at V and 3 bases at J, leaving 1 base unmatched. Here the CDR3 DNA reads TGTGCCAGCAGCCGGGACAGGGACACCGGGGAGCTGTTTTTT. This translates into CASSRDRDTGELFF.

The chain combines TRBV19 with TRBJ2-1, with D possibly TRBD1 on 5 matching bases. The CDR3 has 13 residues. Per germline, CDR1 LNHDA and CDR2 SQIVND (reference sequence). V was trimmed by 1 base and J by 9 bases, leaving 10 bases between them. CDR3 coding DNA: TGTGCCAGTAGTATAGCGCAAAGGGGTGAGCAGTTCTTC. Translation: CASSIAQRGEQFF.

Only one count was recorded for this clone. The chain uses TRBV28 and TRBJ2-2; 7 bases line up with TRBD1. CDR3 length equals 15 residues. With V trimmed by 6 bases and J by 0 bases, 4 bases remained unmatched. Germline CDR1 MDHEN, CDR2 SYDVKM. CDR3 region: CASSRGTANTGELFF. CDR3 nucleotide sequence: TGTGCCAGCAGCCGAGGGACAGCGAACACCGGGGAGCTGTTTTTT. Combining the CDR3 with reference TRBV28 and TRBJ2-2 gives the whole variable domain DVKVTQSSRYLVKRTGEKVFLECVQDMDHENMFWYRQDPGLGLRLIYFSYDVKMKEKGDIPEGYSVSREKKERFSLILESASTNQTSMYLCASSRGTANTGELFFGEGSRLTVL.